The source of this T cell receptor (beta chain) is a study of blood T cells in healthy people across ages. Together with a sample-barcoded 5' primer, a J-beta primer mix was included in a second PCR lasting about 7 to 12 cycles. TCRdb passed the 5' RACE reads through MiXCR, listing each CDR3 protein once. Of fewer than 1,000,000 distinct CDR3 sequences listed, around half are singletons. Germline CDR1 is MDHEN and CDR2 is SYDVKM. CDR3 length equals 14 residues. V was clipped by 9 bases and J by 3 bases; unmatched bases: 7. This sequence originates from a man of 80 years or more in good health. The gene calls are TRBV28 and TRBJ2-7; TRBD2 agrees at 11 bases. The sequenced material came from blood. Here the CDR3 reads CARESGTSGYEQYF. DNA of the CDR3: TGTGCCAGGGAATCCGGGACTAGCGGCTACGAGCAGTACTTC.